The 4 T cell receptor beta chains in this list originate from one sample, sequenced in a study of blood T cell repertoires in COVID-19 (dated by TCRdb to about 2020). Libraries came from the immunoSEQ multiplex PCR assay. The clones in this table, taken by TCRdb from immuneACCESS, are in-frame only. Not every clone is retained; where verified, under half of the shortfall comes from an unresolved V gene, and the cause of the rest is unknown. This sample is represented by under 250,000 clones; more than 65% of them were singletons. The ten biggest clones cover roughly 8.7% of the sample. The specimen was peripheral blood. All receptors derive from a man in his fifties or sixties with active or convalescent COVID-19.

V gene TRBV19 combines with J gene TRBJ2-7; 7 nucleotides line up with TRBD1. CDR3 length equals 14 residues. Germline values: CDR1 LNHDA, CDR2 SQIVND (reference sequence). V was clipped by 2 bases and J by 5 bases; unmatched bases: 6. The CDR3 is CASSIRQGDNEQYF. In DNA form, the CDR3 reads TGTGCCAGTAGTATACGGCAGGGGGACAACGAGCAGTACTTC.

V is TRBV28 and J is TRBJ2-7; no firm D call. The ends were cut back, 2 bases at V and 1 base at J, with 6 bases in the middle. The germline gives CDR1 MDHEN, CDR2 SYDVKM. CDR3 length: 13 amino acids. The CDR3 loop is CASSLVQSYEQYF. CDR3 sequence (DNA): TGTGCCAGCAGTTTAGTTCAGTCCTACGAGCAGTACTTC.

This chain connects TRBV18 to TRBJ1-4; a weak D match, TRBD1 (6 bases). The V end was cut by 4 bases, the J end by 7 bases, with 16 bases between. The CDR3 has 15 residues. Germline assignment: CDR1 KGHSH and CDR2 LQKENI. As DNA, the CDR3 is TGTGCCAGCTCACTAACAGGGACGCTTAGTGAAAAACTGTTTTTT. It yields the protein CASSLTGTLSEKLFF.

The chain recombines TRBV28 with TRBJ1-2, with 8 bases aligning to TRBD1. Germline V CDR1 and CDR2: MDHEN, SYDVKM. The CDR3 consists of 17 residues. Trimming cost V 8 bases and J 5 bases; bases outside gene matches: 19. The CDR3 region has the DNA TGTGCCAGCTATTCCTCTGACCGCAGGGGGCGGGTTTATGGCTACACCTTC. This sequence encodes CASYSSDRRGRVYGYTF.